This T cell receptor (beta chain) emerged from a study of T-cell reconstitution after alpha-beta-depleted transplantation in children. Germline V gene sequence: CDR1 SGHKS, CDR2 YYEKEE (reference sequence). This CDR3 contains 14 residues. Deletions cut 4 bases from V and 4 bases from J, with 12 bases between. Unique molecular identifiers were used to barcode this TCRbeta library. TCRdb independently ran MiXCR on the PCR reads; one entry per CDR3 protein. The data contain about 610,000 distinct CDR3 sequences, about 10% of them seen just once; the ten biggest clones take up 3.5% to 5%. The sequences come from PBMCs from the stem cell graft donor, collected from the stem cell graft. The clonotype comes from a human donor who donated a stem cell graft to a child with acute myeloid leukemia. The chain recombines TRBV5-5 with TRBJ1-5; D not resolved. CDR3 in amino acids: CASSATGNNQPQHF. The CDR3 DNA follows: TGTGCCAGCAGCGCGACCGGGAATAATCAGCCCCAGCATTTT.